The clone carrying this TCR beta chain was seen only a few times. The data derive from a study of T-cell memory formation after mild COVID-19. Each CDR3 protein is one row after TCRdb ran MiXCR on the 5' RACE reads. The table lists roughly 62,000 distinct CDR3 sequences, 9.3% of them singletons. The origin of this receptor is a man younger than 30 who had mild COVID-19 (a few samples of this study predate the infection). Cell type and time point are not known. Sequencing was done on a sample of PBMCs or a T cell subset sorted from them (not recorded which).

The CDR3 sequence is CSVDSLYGYTF. The CDR3 nucleotides are TGCAGCGTTGACAGCCTCTATGGCTACACCTTC. V gene TRBV29-1 combines with J gene TRBJ1-2; D unclear. This CDR3 comprises 11 residues. Germline loops: CDR1 SQVTM, CDR2 ANQGSEA. Trimming took off 3 bases at V and 4 bases at J, with 6 bases between the two ends.